Following are 9 T cell receptor beta chains from one sample sequenced in a study of blood T cell repertoires in COVID-19. Sequencing used immunoSEQ multiplex PCR; TCRdb keeps in-frame clones, though not all of them. Altogether hundreds of thousands of clones are present, around nine tenths being singletons, with the ten largest covering 1.4% to 1.5%. Input material: PBMCs or T cells enriched from blood (not recorded which). Source of these receptors: a woman under 30 who had been exposed to COVID-19.

This clone came up once. The rearrangement uses TRBV14 and TRBJ2-1; D possibly corresponds to TRBD1 (6 bases). The CDR3 has 20 amino acids. V lost 1 base, J lost 7 bases, and 29 bases lay in between. Germline loops: CDR1 SGHDN, CDR2 FVKESK. CDR3 residues: CASSQVRAGAWRTLLNEQFF. CDR3 coding DNA: TGTGCCAGCAGCCAAGTAAGGGCAGGGGCTTGGAGGACGCTTTTGAATGAGCAGTTCTTC. The full variable domain, completed using reference TRBV14 and TRBJ2-1, is EAGVTQFPSHSVIEKGQTVTLRCDPISGHDNLYWYRRVMGKEIKFLLHFVKESKQDESGMPNNRFLAERTGGTYSTLKVQPAELEDSGVYFCASSQVRAGAWRTLLNEQFFGPGTRLTVL.

V is TRBV6-5 and J is TRBJ2-7, with TRBD2 identical over 8 bases. The germline gives CDR1 MNHEY, CDR2 SVGAGI. This CDR3 contains 12 residues. Trimming removed 8 bases from V and 5 bases from J; junction bases left unmatched: 5. CDR3 coding DNA: TGTGCCAGCGAGGGACTAGGCGACGAGCAGTACTTC. Amino acids: CASEGLGDEQYF.

The chain uses TRBV5-1 and TRBJ2-5, with TRBD2 matching 9 bases. The CDR3 has 14 amino acids. Germline values: CDR1 SGHRS, CDR2 YFSETQ. The trim removed 4 bases at V and 5 bases at J, leaving 6 bases unmatched. CDR3 sequence: CASSPLAGRETQYF. The CDR3 region has the DNA TGCGCCAGCAGCCCGCTAGCGGGAAGGGAGACCCAGTACTTC. Using reference TRBV5-1 and TRBJ2-5 for the parts outside the CDR3, the full variable domain is KAGVTQTPRYLIKTRGQQVTLSCSPISGHRSVSWYQQTPGQGLQFLFEYFSETQRNKGNFPGRFSGRQFSNSRSEMNVSTLELGDSALYLCASSPLAGRETQYFGPGTRLLVL.

This clone was counted only a few times. CDR3 sequence (DNA): TGTGCCAGTAGTATAGTTCTCGGGACAGGGAACACTGAAGCTTTCTTT. Amino acid sequence: CASSIVLGTGNTEAFF. The J gene is TRBJ1-1, the V gene TRBV19; 8 positions match TRBD1. CDR1 LNHDA and CDR2 SQIVND come from the germline V gene (reference sequence). This CDR3 comprises 16 residues. The V and J ends lost 1 base and 1 base, in that order; junction bases with no gene match: 5.

The rearrangement joins TRBV7-3 to TRBJ2-3, with 10 bases fitting TRBD2. Germline V gene lookup returns CDR1 SGHTA and CDR2 FQGTGA. Unmatched junction bases numbered 14, after V lost 0 bases and J lost 2 bases. The CDR3 covers 20 residues. DNA for the CDR3: TGTGCCAGCAGCTTAACCCCCCCGGGCCTTCTAGCGGGGGACACAGATACGCAGTATTTT. Its translation is CASSLTPPGLLAGDTDTQYF.

The chain links TRBV18 to TRBJ1-2; the match to TRBD1 covers 7 bases. CDR1 and CDR2 (germline): KGHSH, LQKENI. After removal of 3 bases from V and 6 bases from J, the junction contained 7 bases not matched to a gene. The CDR3 extends over 14 amino acids. The CDR3 DNA is TGTGCCAGCTCACCGCGTCGACAGGGTGATGGCTACACCTTC. This translates into CASSPRRQGDGYTF. Supplemented by reference TRBV18 and TRBJ1-2, the full variable domain reads NAGVMQNPRHLVRRRGQEARLRCSPMKGHSHVYWYRQLPEEGLKFMVYLQKENIIDESGMPKERFSAEFPKEGPSILRIQQVVRGDSAAYFCASSPRRQGDGYTFGSGTRLTVV.

V is TRBV19 and J is TRBJ2-7; 10 positions match TRBD2. CDR1 LNHDA and CDR2 SQIVND come from the germline V gene (reference sequence). J gave up 2 bases and V 4 bases, and 2 bases lay outside the gene matches. This CDR3 spans 14 amino acids. This CDR3 reads CASSNGLAAYEQYF. CDR3 in DNA: TGTGCCAGTAGTAACGGACTAGCGGCCTACGAGCAGTACTTC.

V gene TRBV28 combines with J gene TRBJ1-2; D is undetermined. The CDR3 is 13 residues long. Between the trimmed V and J ends, which lost 2 bases and 4 bases, there was a span of 8 bases. Germline-derived CDR1 and CDR2 are MDHEN and SYDVKM. CDR3 nucleotides: TGTGCCAGCAGTTTAGAGTCCTTCTATGGCTACACCTTC. Amino acid sequence: CASSLESFYGYTF.

This clone was recorded once. V usage is TRBV20-1 and J usage is TRBJ1-2; D uncertain. CDR1 DFQATT and CDR2 SNEGSKA come from the germline V gene (reference sequence). V was shortened by 6 bases and J by 4 bases, with 9 bases between the two germline ends. The CDR3 runs 11 residues. CDR3 DNA sequence: TGCAGTGCCGAGCCATTCTATGGCTACACCTTC. Translation gives CSAEPFYGYTF.